This entry concerns a single T cell receptor (beta chain). This sample is part of a study of blood T cell repertoires in COVID-19. Study at large: Collection of acute and convalescent COVID-19 samples took place in the United States, Italy and Spain. Sources were T cells, B-cell-depleted T cells, or PBMCs; the material itself was cDNA or gDNA.

Authors' methods: The authors estimated nucleated cell counts from reference gene primer amplification. Here immunoSEQ multiplex PCR was the method, and the copy in TCRdb shows in-frame clones only, minus some. The V and J calls and the clone size are those of that table, but D and trimming were determined from the DNA. There are 470,000 or so clones in the sample; approximately 85% occur only once, and more than 3% lies in the top ten. CDR3 length: 16 residues. V was trimmed by 6 bases and J by 4 bases, leaving 21 bases between them. Germline V gene lookup returns CDR1 LGHNT and CDR2 FRNRAP. This TCR was sampled from a human donor in a cohort sampled during active COVID-19. The specimen was peripheral blood. The V gene is TRBV12-5, the J gene TRBJ1-1, with D uncertain. This chain's CDR3 is CASGTDWERTGTEAFF. The DNA of the CDR3 is TGTGCTAGTGGCACAGACTGGGAGAGAACGGGCACTGAAGCTTTCTTT.